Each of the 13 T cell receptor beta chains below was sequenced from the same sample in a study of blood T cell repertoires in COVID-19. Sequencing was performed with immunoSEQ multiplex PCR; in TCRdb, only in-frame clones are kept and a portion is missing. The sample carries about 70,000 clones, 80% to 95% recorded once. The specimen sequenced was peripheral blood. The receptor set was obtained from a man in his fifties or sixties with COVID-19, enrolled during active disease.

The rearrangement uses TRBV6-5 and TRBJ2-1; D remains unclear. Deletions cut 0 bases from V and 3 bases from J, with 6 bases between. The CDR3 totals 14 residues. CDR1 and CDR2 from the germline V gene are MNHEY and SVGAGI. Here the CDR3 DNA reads TGTGCCAGCAGTTACTCGAGGAACTACAATGAGCAGTTCTTC. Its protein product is CASSYSRNYNEQFF.

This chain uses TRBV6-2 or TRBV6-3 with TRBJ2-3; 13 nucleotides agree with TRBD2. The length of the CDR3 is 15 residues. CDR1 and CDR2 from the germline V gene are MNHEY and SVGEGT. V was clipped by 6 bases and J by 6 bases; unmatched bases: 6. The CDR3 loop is CASSGLAGAGDTQYF. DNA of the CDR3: TGTGCCAGCAGCGGACTAGCGGGAGCGGGCGATACGCAGTATTTT.

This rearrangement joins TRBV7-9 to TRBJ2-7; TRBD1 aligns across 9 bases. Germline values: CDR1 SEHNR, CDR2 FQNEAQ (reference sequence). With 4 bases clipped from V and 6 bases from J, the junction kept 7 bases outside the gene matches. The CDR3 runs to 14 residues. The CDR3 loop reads CASSYVGQGREQYF. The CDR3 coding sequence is TGTGCCAGCAGCTACGTGGGACAGGGACGCGAGCAGTACTTC. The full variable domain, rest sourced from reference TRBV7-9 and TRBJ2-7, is DTGVSQNPRHKITKRGQNVTFRCDPISEHNRLYWYRQTLGQGPEFLTYFQNEAQLEKSRLLSDRFSAERPKGSFSTLEIQRTEQGDSAMYLCASSYVGQGREQYFGPGTRLTVT.

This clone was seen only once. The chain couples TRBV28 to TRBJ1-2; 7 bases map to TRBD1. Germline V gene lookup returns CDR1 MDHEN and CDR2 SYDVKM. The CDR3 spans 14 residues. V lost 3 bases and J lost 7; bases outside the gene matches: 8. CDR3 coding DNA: TGTGCCAGCAGTTTGTCCGGGACAGAGGTTGGCTACACCTTC. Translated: CASSLSGTEVGYTF.

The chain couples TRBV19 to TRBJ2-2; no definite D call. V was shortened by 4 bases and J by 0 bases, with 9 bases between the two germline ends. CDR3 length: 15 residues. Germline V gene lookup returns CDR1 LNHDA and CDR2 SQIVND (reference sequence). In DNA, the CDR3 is TGTGCCAGTAGTACATCAGTTGCGAACACCGGGGAGCTGTTTTTT. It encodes CASSTSVANTGELFF.

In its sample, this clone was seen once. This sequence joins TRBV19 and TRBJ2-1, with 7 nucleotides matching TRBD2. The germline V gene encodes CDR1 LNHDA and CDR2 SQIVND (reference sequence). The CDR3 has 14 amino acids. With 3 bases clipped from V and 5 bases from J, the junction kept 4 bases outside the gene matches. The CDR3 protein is CASSIVGGDNEQFF. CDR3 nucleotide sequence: TGTGCCAGTAGTATCGTGGGGGGGGACAATGAGCAGTTCTTC.

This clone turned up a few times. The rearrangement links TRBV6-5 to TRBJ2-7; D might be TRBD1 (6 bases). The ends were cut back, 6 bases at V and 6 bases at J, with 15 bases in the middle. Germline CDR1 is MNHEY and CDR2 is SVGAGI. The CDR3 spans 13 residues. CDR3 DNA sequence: TGTGCCAGCAGGAGAGGGACGGACAGCGAGCAGTACTTC. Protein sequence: CASRRGTDSEQYF.

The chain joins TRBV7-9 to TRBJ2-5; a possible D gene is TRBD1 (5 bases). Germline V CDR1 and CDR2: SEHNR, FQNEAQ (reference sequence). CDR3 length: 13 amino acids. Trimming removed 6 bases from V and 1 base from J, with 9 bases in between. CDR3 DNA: TGTGCCAGCAGTCAAACAGGCCAAGAGACCCAGTACTTC. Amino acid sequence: CASSQTGQETQYF.

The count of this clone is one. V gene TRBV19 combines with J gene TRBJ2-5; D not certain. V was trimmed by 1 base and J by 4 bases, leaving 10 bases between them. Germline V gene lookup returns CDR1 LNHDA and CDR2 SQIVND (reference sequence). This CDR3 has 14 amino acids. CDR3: CASSIVWQRETQYF. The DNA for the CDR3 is TGTGCCAGTAGTATAGTCTGGCAGCGAGAGACCCAGTACTTC. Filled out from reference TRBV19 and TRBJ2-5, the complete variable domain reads DGGITQSPKYLFRKEGQNVTLSCEQNLNHDAMYWYRQDPGQGLRLIYYSQIVNDFQKGDIAEGYSVSREKKESFPLTVTSAQKNPTAFYLCASSIVWQRETQYFGPGTRLLVL.

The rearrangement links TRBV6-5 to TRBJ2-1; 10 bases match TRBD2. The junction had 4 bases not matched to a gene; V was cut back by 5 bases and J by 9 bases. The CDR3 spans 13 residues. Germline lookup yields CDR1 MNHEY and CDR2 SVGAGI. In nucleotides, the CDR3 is TGTGCCAGCAGTCCGGGACTAGCGTCTGAGCAGTTCTTC. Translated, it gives CASSPGLASEQFF.

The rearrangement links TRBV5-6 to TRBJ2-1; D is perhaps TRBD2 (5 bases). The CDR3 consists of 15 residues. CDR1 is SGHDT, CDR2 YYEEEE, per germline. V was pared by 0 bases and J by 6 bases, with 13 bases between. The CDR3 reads CASSLEASPFNEQFF. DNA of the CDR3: TGTGCCAGCAGCTTGGAGGCTAGCCCGTTCAATGAGCAGTTCTTC.

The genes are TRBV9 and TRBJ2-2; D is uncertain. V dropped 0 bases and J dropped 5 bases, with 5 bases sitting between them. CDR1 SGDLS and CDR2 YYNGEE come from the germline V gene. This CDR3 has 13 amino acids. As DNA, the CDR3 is TGTGCCAGCAGCGTAGGTAGAACCGGGGAGCTGTTTTTT. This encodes CASSVGRTGELFF.

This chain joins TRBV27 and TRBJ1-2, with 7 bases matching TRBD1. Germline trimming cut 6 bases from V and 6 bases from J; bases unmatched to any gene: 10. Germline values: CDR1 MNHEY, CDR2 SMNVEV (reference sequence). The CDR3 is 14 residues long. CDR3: CASSLTTGSDGYTF. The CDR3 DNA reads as TGTGCCAGCAGCCTTACGACAGGGTCGGATGGCTACACCTTC.